This T cell receptor (beta chain) appears in the sequencing data of a study of T cell responses to AZD1222 COVID-19 vaccine. Overall study: Pooled together were second doses at about 4 or about 12 weeks.

A word on this clone: Its specificity is unknown.

TCRdb keeps only in-frame clones here, not all; method: immunoSEQ multiplex PCR. The table has around 120,000 clones, roughly 91% seen once. Whole-study results and caveats: Donors were chiefly white British, with a greater number of females, and clonal diversity was perhaps underestimated. The breadth and depth of Spike-specific TCRs increased once two AZD1222 doses had been given. In the spike-specific TCR repertoire, nearly half reportedly target unmutated variant regions.

The sequence was obtained from an adult in good health. The source was peripheral blood, collected on day 0 of AZD1222 vaccination.

Here the CDR3 reads CASSYRIGNTEAFF. The CDR3 DNA follows: TGTGCCAGCAGTTACCGGATTGGGAACACTGAAGCTTTCTTT. The chain combines TRBV6-5 with TRBJ1-1; no clear D. Deletions cut 2 bases from V and 1 base from J, with 8 bases between. The germline gives CDR1 MNHEY, CDR2 SVGAGI. This CDR3 has 14 amino acids.